This paragraph covers one T cell receptor (beta chain) sequence. Its matching antigen is unknown. The read ends 3 residues early relative to the CDR3; the germline J gene fills the gap. These data are taken from a study of Tregs in tolerant kidney transplant recipients. Study-level points and caveats: Validation in larger populations is needed because few patients were studied.

The CDR3 length is 12 residues. Trimming removed 4 bases from V and 6 bases from J; junction bases left unmatched: 6. The germline CDR1 and CDR2 sequences are SQVTM and ANQGSEA. The method was immunoSEQ multiplex PCR; TCRdb's version includes in-frame clones alone and lacks a portion of them. Its table lists about 30,000 clones. The V gene is TRBV29-1, the J gene TRBJ2-7; TRBD1 aligns across 7 bases. The source of this sequence is a human donor who received a combined kidney and bone marrow transplant. Specimen: CD8+ T cells from blood, collected before the transplant. CDR3 in amino acids: CSVGGQVGEQYF. The CDR3 DNA, read in part, is TGCAGCGTTGGAGGACAGGTTGGCGAG.